The clone carrying this T cell receptor beta chain was observed at least ten times. V lost 0 bases to trimming and J lost 1 base, with 7 bases between them. CDR1 and CDR2 from the germline V gene are MNHEY and SVGAGI. The length of the CDR3 is 15 residues. This sample's TCRbeta library carried unique molecular identifier barcodes. TCRdb re-derived calls from the PCR reads in MiXCR, one entry per CDR3 protein. The top ten clones hold less than 4.5% of a sample with 360,000 or so distinct CDR3 sequences, over 20% of them seen once. This record comes from a study of T-cell reconstitution after alpha-beta-depleted transplantation in children.

The starting material was PBMCs from the stem cell graft donor, obtained from the stem cell graft. V is TRBV6-5 and J is TRBJ2-1, with D possibly matching TRBD2 (5 bases). This TCR came from a human donor who donated a stem cell graft to a child with acute myeloid leukemia. CDR3 nucleotides: TGTGCCAGCAGTTACTCGGCGGGTTCCTACAATGAGCAGTTCTTC. The encoded protein is CASSYSAGSYNEQFF.